This entry describes one TCR beta chain. This record comes from a study of CD8+ T cells in alopecia areata. Treatment reported: oral pan-JAK inhibitor, 5-10 mg twice daily. TCR sequencing used cDNA made by reverse transcription of extracted RNA. Sequencing was performed with immunoSEQ multiplex PCR; in TCRdb, only in-frame clones are kept and a portion is missing. The table has over 150,000 clones, approximately 56% seen once. V was shortened by 2 bases and J by 3 bases, with 14 bases between the two germline ends. This CDR3 has 15 residues. CDR1 is GTSNPN, CDR2 SVGIG, per germline (reference sequence).

The chain carries TRBV30 and TRBJ1-5; no reliable D call. This receptor was obtained from a human donor with alopecia areata. The sequencing here drew on CD4+ T cells sorted from blood, taken at week 4, from a patient treated with tofacitinib. The CDR3 nucleotides are TGTGCCTGGAGTCTAAGGGCGGGAATCAATCAGCCCCAGCATTTT. As protein: CAWSLRAGINQPQHF.